A selection of T cell receptor beta chains follows, all from one sample in a study of cytomegalovirus exposure and HLA in healthy donors. Here immunoSEQ multiplex PCR was the method, and the copy in TCRdb shows in-frame clones only, minus some. This sample has 150,000 to 200,000 clones; about 75% occur once, and the top ten carry around 4.7%. Sequencing used PBMCs. The source is a male donor in good health and CMV-seronegative. Both conserved end residues are part of each CDR3. The order of the fields is V gene, J gene, D gene, CDR3 length, clone size, CDR3 protein, CDR3 DNA. The D gene is left open where the match is weak. Only part of the rows carry a size: once, few, many, or a class if the clone is expanded.

v_gene: TRBV6-5; j_gene: TRBJ2-1; d_gene: TRBD1; len: 15; abundance: NA; CDR3aa: CASSSASTGGHEQFF; CDR3nt: TGTGCCAGCAGTTCCGCTTCTACAGGGGGCCATGAGCAGTTCTTC
v_gene: TRBV7-9; j_gene: TRBJ1-5; d_gene: TRBD1; len: 13; abundance: NA; CDR3aa: CASQQGAEQPQHF; CDR3nt: TGTGCCAGTCAACAGGGGGCAGAACAGCCCCAGCATTTT
v_gene: TRBV6-5; j_gene: TRBJ2-5; d_gene: TRBD2; len: 14; abundance: NA; CDR3aa: CASKRAGGQETQYF; CDR3nt: TGTGCCAGCAAAAGGGCGGGGGGCCAAGAGACCCAGTACTTC
v_gene: TRBV7-9; j_gene: TRBJ1-4; d_gene: TRBD1; len: 14; abundance: NA; CDR3aa: CASSLGDRARKLFF; CDR3nt: TGTGCCAGCAGCTTGGGGGACAGGGCTCGGAAACTGTTTTTT
v_gene: TRBV4-2; j_gene: TRBJ2-7; d_gene: TRBD2; len: 19; abundance: NA; CDR3aa: CASSQEAGLAYPNSYEQYF; CDR3nt: TGTGCCAGCAGCCAAGAGGCTGGACTAGCGTACCCCAATTCCTACGAGCAGTACTTC
v_gene: TRBV6-5; j_gene: TRBJ2-7; d_gene: NA; len: 16; abundance: NA; CDR3aa: CASSLGVQRSSYEQYF; CDR3nt: TGTGCCAGCAGTTTAGGGGTCCAAAGGAGCTCCTACGAGCAGTACTTC
v_gene: TRBV19; j_gene: TRBJ2-5; d_gene: NA; len: 13; abundance: NA; CDR3aa: CASSNVNQETQYF; CDR3nt: TGTGCCAGTAGTAATGTCAACCAAGAGACCCAGTACTTC
v_gene: TRBV5-1; j_gene: TRBJ2-7; d_gene: TRBD2; len: 16; abundance: NA; CDR3aa: CASSLVASGRAGEQYF; CDR3nt: TGCGCCAGCAGCTTGGTTGCTAGCGGGAGGGCTGGCGAGCAGTACTTC
v_gene: TRBV4-1; j_gene: TRBJ1-1; d_gene: TRBD1; len: 16; abundance: few; CDR3aa: CASSQDTGTANTEAFF; CDR3nt: TGCGCCAGCAGCCAAGACACCGGGACAGCGAACACTGAAGCTTTCTTT
v_gene: TRBV5-1; j_gene: TRBJ1-1; d_gene: TRBD1; len: 16; abundance: NA; CDR3aa: CASSLGTGGGGAEAFF; CDR3nt: TGCGCCAGCAGCTTGGGGACAGGGGGCGGAGGAGCTGAAGCTTTCTTT
v_gene: TRBV9; j_gene: TRBJ2-1; d_gene: TRBD2; len: 15; abundance: NA; CDR3aa: CASSVEGSGSYEQFF; CDR3nt: TGTGCCAGCAGCGTAGAAGGTAGCGGGAGCTATGAGCAGTTCTTC
v_gene: TRBV19; j_gene: TRBJ2-7; d_gene: TRBD2; len: 14; abundance: NA; CDR3aa: CASSQSGTVNEQYF; CDR3nt: TGTGCCAGTAGTCAAAGCGGGACGGTTAACGAGCAGTACTTC
v_gene: TRBV7-9; j_gene: TRBJ2-7; d_gene: NA; len: 14; abundance: few; CDR3aa: CASSSSTGIREQYF; CDR3nt: TGTGCCAGCAGCTCCTCAACAGGGATTCGCGAGCAGTACTTC
v_gene: TRBV4-2; j_gene: TRBJ2-1; d_gene: TRBD1; len: 16; abundance: NA; CDR3aa: CASSQVGQGAQDEQFF; CDR3nt: TGTGCCAGCAGCCAAGTCGGGCAGGGGGCGCAAGATGAGCAGTTCTTC
v_gene: TRBV28; j_gene: TRBJ1-3; d_gene: NA; len: 16; abundance: few; CDR3aa: CASRSGQYRSGNTIYF; CDR3nt: TGTGCCAGCAGATCCGGACAGTACCGCTCTGGAAACACCATATATTTT
v_gene: TRBV10-3; j_gene: TRBJ1-1; d_gene: NA; len: 13; abundance: once; CDR3aa: CAIRVPGQGLAFF; CDR3nt: TGTGCCATCCGCGTCCCGGGACAAGGGCTGGCTTTCTTT
v_gene: TRBV4-1; j_gene: TRBJ2-3; d_gene: NA; len: 15; abundance: NA; CDR3aa: CASSPYAGSTDTQYF; CDR3nt: TGCGCCAGCAGCCCATATGCGGGGTCCACAGATACGCAGTATTTT
v_gene: TRBV30; j_gene: TRBJ2-5; d_gene: TRBD1; len: 13; abundance: few; CDR3aa: CAWSGDSLETQYF; CDR3nt: TGTGCCTGGAGTGGGGACAGTTTAGAGACCCAGTACTTC
v_gene: TRBV7-9; j_gene: TRBJ1-6; d_gene: NA; len: 13; abundance: NA; CDR3aa: CASSLSGGSPLHF; CDR3nt: TGTGCCAGCAGCCTATCGGGTGGTTCACCCCTCCACTTT
v_gene: TRBV15; j_gene: TRBJ1-1; d_gene: NA; len: 12; abundance: NA; CDR3aa: CATSRQGTEAFF; CDR3nt: TGTGCCACCAGCAGACAGGGCACTGAAGCTTTCTTT
v_gene: TRBV9; j_gene: TRBJ2-6; d_gene: TRBD1; len: 17; abundance: NA; CDR3aa: CASSLRDRADGANVLTF; CDR3nt: TGTGCCAGCAGCCTGAGGGACAGGGCTGATGGGGCCAACGTCCTGACTTTC
v_gene: TRBV30; j_gene: TRBJ1-5; d_gene: NA; len: 13; abundance: NA; CDR3aa: CAWSELGAQPQHF; CDR3nt: TGTGCCTGGAGTGAGTTGGGGGCGCAGCCCCAGCATTTT
v_gene: TRBV7-3; j_gene: TRBJ2-3; d_gene: TRBD1; len: 16; abundance: NA; CDR3aa: CASSSGQGRGTDTQYF; CDR3nt: TGTGCCAGCAGCTCCGGACAGGGACGGGGCACAGATACGCAGTATTTT
v_gene: TRBV2; j_gene: TRBJ2-3; d_gene: NA; len: 13; abundance: few; CDR3aa: CAVGGRSTDTQYF; CDR3nt: TGTGCCGTTGGAGGGCGCAGCACAGATACGCAGTATTTT
v_gene: TRBV5-6; j_gene: TRBJ1-2; d_gene: NA; len: 15; abundance: NA; CDR3aa: CASSSPGQGSYGYTF; CDR3nt: TGTGCCAGCAGCTCTCCGGGACAAGGGTCGTATGGCTACACCTTC
v_gene: TRBV15; j_gene: TRBJ2-7; d_gene: TRBD2; len: 15; abundance: NA; CDR3aa: CATSRDVAGVYEQYF; CDR3nt: TGTGCCACCAGCAGAGATGTAGCGGGAGTTTACGAGCAGTACTTC
v_gene: TRBV7-2; j_gene: TRBJ2-3; d_gene: NA; len: 13; abundance: NA; CDR3aa: CASSWRNTDTQYF; CDR3nt: TGTGCCAGCTCTTGGCGGAACACAGATACGCAGTATTTT
v_gene: TRBV27; j_gene: TRBJ2-4; d_gene: NA; len: 14; abundance: NA; CDR3aa: CASRERGTRDIQYF; CDR3nt: TGTGCCAGCAGGGAACGGGGGACTCGGGACATTCAGTACTTC
v_gene: TRBV4-3; j_gene: TRBJ2-4; d_gene: TRBD2; len: 19; abundance: NA; CDR3aa: CASSHARGPWLAGVNIQYF; CDR3nt: TGCGCCAGCAGCCATGCCCGGGGACCGTGGCTAGCGGGAGTAAACATTCAGTACTTC
v_gene: TRBV7-9; j_gene: TRBJ1-5; d_gene: NA; len: 14; abundance: NA; CDR3aa: CASSPGGGNQPQHF; CDR3nt: TGTGCCAGCAGTCCGGGGGGTGGCAATCAGCCCCAGCATTTT
v_gene: TRBV7-8; j_gene: TRBJ2-7; d_gene: NA; len: 16; abundance: once; CDR3aa: CASSLVGGASSGEQYF; CDR3nt: TGTGCCAGCAGCTTAGTGGGGGGGGCCTCATCTGGGGAGCAGTACTTC
v_gene: TRBV9; j_gene: TRBJ2-7; d_gene: NA; len: 16; abundance: NA; CDR3aa: CASSVVGRGGPDEQYF; CDR3nt: TGTGCCAGCAGCGTCGTGGGCAGGGGTGGGCCGGACGAGCAGTACTTC
v_gene: TRBV27; j_gene: TRBJ1-2; d_gene: NA; len: 16; abundance: NA; CDR3aa: CASSPRRDRLGYGYTF; CDR3nt: TGTGCCAGCAGTCCACGCCGCGACAGGTTGGGCTATGGCTACACCTTC
v_gene: TRBV5-1; j_gene: TRBJ2-7; d_gene: NA; len: 15; abundance: NA; CDR3aa: CASSLGSGGLGEQYF; CDR3nt: TGCGCCAGCAGCTTGGGATCGGGCGGGCTGGGCGAGCAGTACTTC
v_gene: TRBV28; j_gene: TRBJ1-5; d_gene: NA; len: 11; abundance: NA; CDR3aa: CASRAVQPQHF; CDR3nt: TGTGCCAGCAGAGCGGTTCAGCCCCAGCATTTT
v_gene: TRBV5-1; j_gene: TRBJ2-7; d_gene: NA; len: 14; abundance: NA; CDR3aa: CASSLITGAYEQYF; CDR3nt: TGCGCCAGCAGCCTCATAACAGGTGCCTACGAGCAGTACTTC
v_gene: TRBV28; j_gene: TRBJ1-1; d_gene: TRBD1; len: 14; abundance: NA; CDR3aa: CASSLWAGGAEAFF; CDR3nt: TGTGCCAGCAGTTTGTGGGCAGGGGGCGCAGAAGCTTTCTTT
v_gene: TRBV4-1; j_gene: TRBJ2-7; d_gene: TRBD1; len: 15; abundance: NA; CDR3aa: CASSLTGQGTYEQYF; CDR3nt: TGCGCCAGCAGTCTCACGGGACAGGGAACGTACGAGCAGTACTTC
v_gene: TRBV6-1; j_gene: TRBJ1-1; d_gene: NA; len: 13; abundance: NA; CDR3aa: CASMFLLNTEAFF; CDR3nt: TGTGCCAGCATGTTCCTATTGAACACTGAAGCTTTCTTT
v_gene: TRBV7-2; j_gene: TRBJ2-2; d_gene: NA; len: 15; abundance: NA; CDR3aa: CASSLGYRETGELFF; CDR3nt: TGTGCCAGCAGCTTAGGATATCGGGAAACCGGGGAGCTGTTTTTT
v_gene: TRBV19; j_gene: TRBJ1-5; d_gene: TRBD1; len: 17; abundance: NA; CDR3aa: CASSPRTGGFSNQPQHF; CDR3nt: TGTGCCAGTAGTCCCCGGACAGGGGGATTTAGCAATCAGCCCCAGCATTTT
v_gene: TRBV2; j_gene: TRBJ1-5; d_gene: TRBD1; len: 15; abundance: NA; CDR3aa: CASSGAGGRNQPQHF; CDR3nt: TGTGCCAGCAGTGGGGCAGGGGGCCGCAATCAGCCCCAGCATTTT
v_gene: TRBV5-8; j_gene: TRBJ1-2; d_gene: NA; len: 16; abundance: NA; CDR3aa: CASSLAPSRAVYGYTF; CDR3nt: TGTGCCAGCAGCTTAGCTCCGTCGCGGGCGGTCTATGGCTACACCTTC
v_gene: TRBV7-3; j_gene: TRBJ2-3; d_gene: NA; len: 16; abundance: NA; CDR3aa: CASSPTWRANTDTQYF; CDR3nt: TGTGCCAGCAGCCCCACGTGGAGGGCCAACACAGATACGCAGTATTTT
v_gene: TRBV4-3; j_gene: TRBJ1-5; d_gene: NA; len: 13; abundance: NA; CDR3aa: CASSHTYGRPQHF; CDR3nt: TGCGCCAGCAGCCACACTTATGGTCGGCCCCAGCATTTT
v_gene: TRBV2; j_gene: TRBJ1-1; d_gene: NA; len: 12; abundance: few; CDR3aa: CASRDPAGEAFF; CDR3nt: TGTGCCAGCAGAGATCCAGCGGGAGAAGCTTTCTTT
v_gene: TRBV19; j_gene: TRBJ2-1; d_gene: TRBD2; len: 15; abundance: NA; CDR3aa: CASTGWASGGQSQFF; CDR3nt: TGTGCCAGTACCGGGTGGGCTAGCGGCGGTCAATCGCAGTTCTTC